One and the same sample provided the 26 T cell receptor beta chains below, sequenced in a study of blood T cell repertoires in COVID-19. Assay: immunoSEQ multiplex PCR; the TCRdb copy retains only in-frame clones and omits some. The sample holds 240,000 or so clones, 70% to 75% seen once. Sequencing input: peripheral blood. All receptors derive from a woman at least 80 years old with acute or convalescent COVID-19.

The J gene is TRBJ2-1, the V gene TRBV21-1; TRBD2 is the table's D call, not checked against the DNA. TRBV21-1 is a recognized pseudogene. The CDR3 consists of 15 residues. In DNA form, the CDR3 reads TGTGCCAGCAGCATTCGGACTAGCGGGGGCCATGAGCAGTTCTTC. This encodes CASSIRTSGGHEQFF.

The chain uses TRBV5-8 and TRBJ1-2; TRBD1 matches at 8 bases. The CDR3 covers 11 residues. The V gene end was trimmed by 4 bases and the J gene end by 13 bases; junction bases not matched to a gene: 6. Germline CDR1 and CDR2: SGHTS and YDEGEE. CDR3 sequence reads: CASSLTGGLTF. DNA of the CDR3: TGTGCCAGCAGCCTTACAGGGGGGCTCACCTTC.

The chain uses TRBV4-3 and TRBJ1-3, with D possibly being TRBD1 (5 bases). CDR1 is LGHNA, CDR2 YSLEER, per germline. The CDR3 loop spans 14 amino acids. V shed 4 bases and J shed 2 bases, with 9 bases lying between them. The CDR3 here is CASSRGGPGNTIYF. The CDR3 DNA follows: TGCGCCAGCAGCCGCGGGGGACCTGGAAACACCATATATTTT.

This chain joins TRBV18 and TRBJ1-2; 11 positions match TRBD1. This CDR3 is 15 amino acids long. Germline CDR1 reads KGHSH; CDR2 reads LQKENI. V was pared by 4 bases and J by 4 bases, with 5 bases of the junction left unmatched. CDR3 region: CASSLRTGGGYGYTF. The CDR3 coding sequence is TGTGCCAGCTCACTCAGGACAGGGGGCGGCTATGGCTACACCTTC.

Regarding this clone: Other DNA sequences of this sample code for an identical CDR3. V usage is TRBV29-1 and J usage is TRBJ2-7; 7 bases line up with TRBD1. This CDR3 has 12 residues. Germline CDR1 is SQVTM and CDR2 is ANQGSEA. V shed 6 bases, J shed 1 base, and the junction held 3 bases outside the gene matches. In DNA, the CDR3 is TGCAGCGTAGTACAGGGGTCCTACGAGCAGTACTTC. This encodes CSVVQGSYEQYF.

This sequence joins TRBV5-6 and TRBJ1-2, with D unresolved. The CDR3 runs 12 residues. Germline-derived CDR1 and CDR2 are SGHDT and YYEEEE. Trimming stripped 2 bases from V and 4 bases from J, with 6 bases between. CDR3 loop: CASSFFLYGYTF. CDR3 nucleotide sequence: TGTGCCAGCAGCTTTTTTCTCTATGGCTACACCTTC.

DNA for the CDR3: TGCGCCAGCAGCCAAGATCTAACGGGGATACGCACAGATACGCAGTATTTT. Translating it yields CASSQDLTGIRTDTQYF. This chain uses TRBV4-3 with TRBJ2-3; D is perhaps TRBD2 (5 bases). V lost 0 bases, J lost 1 base, and 14 bases lay in between. The CDR3 extends over 17 amino acids. CDR1 is LGHNA, CDR2 YSLEER, per germline.

The chain links TRBV3-1 (or the pseudogene TRBV3-2) to TRBJ1-1; 9 bases align to TRBD1. CDR1 and CDR2 (germline): LGHDT, YNNKEL (reference sequence). CDR3 length: 14 amino acids. V lost 0 bases, J lost 10 bases, and 6 bases stayed unmatched. The CDR3 DNA reads TGTGCCAGCAGCCAAGATCGGGACAGGGTGTTAGCTTTCTTT. Residues: CASSQDRDRVLAFF.

The rearrangement joins TRBV6-6 to TRBJ1-1; D possibly corresponds to TRBD1 (5 bases). Germline V gives CDR1 MNHNY, CDR2 SVGAGI (reference sequence). The CDR3 has 16 amino acids. Trimming cost V 0 bases and J 1 base, with 12 bases left between them. The CDR3 reads CASSYSLWGQNTEAFF. For the CDR3, the DNA is TGTGCCAGCAGTTACTCGTTATGGGGCCAGAACACTGAAGCTTTCTTT.

With respect to this clone: Additional DNA sequences in this sample encode the identical CDR3. V gene TRBV18 combines with J gene TRBJ1-6; TRBD1 aligns across 9 bases. CDR3 length: 14 residues. Looked up from germline, CDR1 is KGHSH and CDR2 is LQKENI. The J segment lost 6 bases and the V segment lost 3 bases, leaving 0 bases of the junction unmatched. CDR3 bases: TGTGCCAGCTCACCGGACAGGGGTAATTCACCCCTCCACTTT. Residues: CASSPDRGNSPLHF.

This clone occurred a few times. V usage is TRBV6-1 and J usage is TRBJ2-6; perhaps TRBD2 as D (5 bases). CDR3 length equals 18 residues. In germline, CDR1 is MNHNS, CDR2 SASEGT. V was shortened by 4 bases and J by 1 base, with 17 bases between the two germline ends. The CDR3 DNA is TGTGCCAGCAGTGTGGAGGCTCTCTCCTCTTCTGGGGCCAACGTCCTGACTTTC. Translating it yields CASSVEALSSSGANVLTF.

The gene calls are TRBV14 and TRBJ2-5, with D hard to call. V was shortened by 1 base and J by 5 bases, with 5 bases between the two germline ends. This CDR3 contains 12 residues. Germline V gene data show CDR1 as SGHDN and CDR2 as FVKESK. The CDR3 DNA reads TGTGCCAGCAGCCAAGTATCGGAGACCCAGTACTTC. Protein sequence: CASSQVSETQYF.

The V and J genes are TRBV2 and TRBJ1-1; a weak D match, TRBD1 (6 bases). Trimming took 6 bases from V and 5 from J, leaving 25 bases between them. In germline, CDR1 is SNHLY, CDR2 FYNNEI. The CDR3 is 17 residues long. The CDR3 loop is CASRHSISGQRKTEAFF. As DNA, the CDR3 is TGTGCCAGCAGGCACTCTATATCGGGACAAAGGAAAACTGAAGCTTTCTTT.

V gene TRBV28 combines with J gene TRBJ1-2; 7 bases align to TRBD1. Germline CDR1 reads MDHEN; CDR2 reads SYDVKM. The CDR3 has 11 residues. V shed 2 bases, J shed 11 bases, and the junction held 2 bases outside the gene matches. This chain's CDR3 is CASSLTQGYTF. For the CDR3, the DNA is TGTGCCAGCAGTTTAACACAGGGGTACACCTTC.

The rearrangement joins TRBV5-6 to TRBJ2-7; tentative D call: TRBD1 (5 bases). V was cut by 4 bases and J by 2 bases, with 7 bases left in between. Germline V lookup: CDR1 SGHDT, CDR2 YYEEEE. The CDR3 consists of 12 residues. Here the CDR3 reads CASSLRAYEQYF. The CDR3 bases are TGTGCCAGCAGCCTCAGGGCCTACGAGCAGTACTTC.

The V gene is TRBV19, the J gene TRBJ2-1; 10 bases are a match to TRBD2. The CDR3 length is 16 residues. V shed 2 bases and J 4 bases; nucleotides not matched to a gene: 5. Germline V gene data show CDR1 as LNHDA and CDR2 as SQIVND (reference sequence). The CDR3 DNA is TGTGCCAGTAGTATATTAGCGGGGGGCCCTTACAATGAGCAGTTCTTC. This encodes CASSILAGGPYNEQFF.

J is TRBJ1-2 and V is TRBV7-2, with D unresolved. This CDR3 comprises 13 residues. Germline CDR1 is SGHTA and CDR2 is FQGNSA. V was clipped by 1 base and J by 0 bases, with 3 bases between them. CDR3 DNA: TGTGCCAGCAGCTTAGGAGCTAACTATGGCTACACCTTC. This gives the protein CASSLGANYGYTF.

This chain uses TRBV12-5 with TRBJ2-2; the match to TRBD1 covers 10 bases. The CDR3 is 16 amino acids. With V trimmed by 3 bases and J by 6 bases, 7 bases remained unmatched. Per germline, CDR1 LGHNT and CDR2 FRNRAP. CDR3 DNA sequence: TGTGCTAGTGGTTTAGAGACAGGGGGCGGTGCCGGGGAGCTGTTTTTT. Translated, it gives CASGLETGGGAGELFF. Combining the CDR3 with reference TRBV12-5 and TRBJ2-2 gives the whole variable domain DARVTQTPRHKVTEMGQEVTMRCQPILGHNTVFWYRQTMMQGLELLAYFRNRAPLDDSGMPKDRFSAEMPDATLATLKIQPSEPRDSAVYFCASGLETGGGAGELFFGEGSRLTVL.

The rearrangement links TRBV4-3 to TRBJ1-2, with 12 bases lining up with TRBD1. CDR1 is LGHNA, CDR2 YSLEER, per germline. After removal of 4 bases from V and 8 bases from J, the junction contained 11 bases not matched to a gene. The CDR3 has 16 residues. The CDR3 DNA follows: TGCGCCAGCAGCCGAGGGCCGGGACAGGGGGCAGGGGGCTACACCTTC. It encodes CASSRGPGQGAGGYTF.

The chain employs TRBV5-1 and TRBJ2-7; the match to TRBD2 covers 10 bases. Germline assignment: CDR1 SGHRS and CDR2 YFSETQ. J was trimmed by 3 bases and V by 3 bases; bases with no gene match: 6. The CDR3 spans 15 residues. CDR3 in DNA: TGCGCCAGCAGCTGGGCTAGCGGGGGAAACTACGAGCAGTACTTC. This sequence encodes CASSWASGGNYEQYF.

The V gene is TRBV9, the J gene TRBJ2-5, with a tentative D call TRBD2 (6 bases). Germline V lookup: CDR1 SGDLS, CDR2 YYNGEE. The CDR3 has 15 residues. V gave up 0 bases and J gave up 5 bases, with 14 bases separating them. CDR3 protein: CASSVGLDDWETQYF. In DNA form, the CDR3 reads TGTGCCAGCAGCGTAGGACTAGATGATTGGGAGACCCAGTACTTC.

The chain recombines TRBV7-9 with TRBJ2-7; tentatively, D is TRBD1 (5 bases). Germline assignment: CDR1 SEHNR and CDR2 FQNEAQ (reference sequence). The CDR3 loop spans 14 amino acids. Trimming removed 3 bases from V and 2 bases from J, with 11 bases in between. The DNA of the CDR3 is TGTGCCAGCAGCTTTCCAGGACAACCCTACGAGCAGTACTTC. Translation gives CASSFPGQPYEQYF.

This clone was observed a handful of times. The rearrangement joins TRBV4-1 to TRBJ2-1; 8 bases align to TRBD2. Per the germline V gene, CDR1 is MGHRA and CDR2 is YSYEKL. This CDR3 region has 15 residues. V lost 1 base and J lost 2; bases outside the gene matches: 1. The CDR3 spells CASSQGTSTYNEQFF. CDR3 coding DNA: TGCGCCAGCAGCCAAGGGACTAGCACCTACAATGAGCAGTTCTTC.

The chain combines TRBV4-1 with TRBJ1-2, with D uncertain. The CDR3 length is 15 residues. V was shortened by 0 bases and J by 4 bases, with 12 bases between the two germline ends. CDR1 is MGHRA and CDR2 is YSYEKL in the germline V gene. The CDR3 spells CASSQDSGNLYGYTF. CDR3 in DNA: TGCGCCAGCAGCCAAGATTCTGGCAACCTCTATGGCTACACCTTC.

The chain combines TRBV6-4 with TRBJ1-5; maybe TRBD1 (6 bases). Per the germline V gene, CDR1 is MRHNA and CDR2 is SNTAGT. This CDR3 contains 14 residues. Deletions cut 3 bases from V and 2 bases from J, with 8 bases between. CDR3 in amino acids: CASSEAGGNQPQHF. In nucleotides, the CDR3 is TGTGCCAGCAGTGAGGCAGGGGGCAATCAGCCCCAGCATTTT.

The rearrangement uses TRBV7-9 and TRBJ1-1; 11 bases align to TRBD1. From germline, CDR1 is SEHNR and CDR2 FQNEAQ (reference sequence). Trimming removed 5 bases from V and 5 bases from J; junction bases left unmatched: 4. The CDR3 is 14 residues long. CDR3 DNA sequence: TGTGCCAGCAGCCAGGGGACAGGGGGTACTGAAGCTTTCTTT. Its translation is CASSQGTGGTEAFF. Full variable domain (remainder filled in from reference TRBV7-9 and TRBJ1-1): DTGVSQNPRHKITKRGQNVTFRCDPISEHNRLYWYRQTLGQGPEFLTYFQNEAQLEKSRLLSDRFSAERPKGSFSTLEIQRTEQGDSAMYLCASSQGTGGTEAFFGQGTRLTVV.